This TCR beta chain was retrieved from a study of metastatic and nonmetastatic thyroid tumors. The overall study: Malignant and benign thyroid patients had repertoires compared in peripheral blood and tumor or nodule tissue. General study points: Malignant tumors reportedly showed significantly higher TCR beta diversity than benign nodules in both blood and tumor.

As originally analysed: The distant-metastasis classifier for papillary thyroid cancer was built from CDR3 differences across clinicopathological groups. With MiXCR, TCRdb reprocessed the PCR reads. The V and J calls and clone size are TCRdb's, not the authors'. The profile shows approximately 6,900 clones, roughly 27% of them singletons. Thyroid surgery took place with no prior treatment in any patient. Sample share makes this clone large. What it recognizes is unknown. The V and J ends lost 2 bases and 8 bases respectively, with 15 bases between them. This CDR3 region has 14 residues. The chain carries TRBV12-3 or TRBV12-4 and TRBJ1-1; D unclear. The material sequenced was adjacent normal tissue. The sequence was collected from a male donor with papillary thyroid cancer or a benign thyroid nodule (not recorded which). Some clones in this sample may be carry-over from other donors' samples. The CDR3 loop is CASSLYPGTVEAFF. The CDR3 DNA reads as TGTGCCAGCAGTTTATACCCCGGTACGGTGGAAGCTTTCTTT.